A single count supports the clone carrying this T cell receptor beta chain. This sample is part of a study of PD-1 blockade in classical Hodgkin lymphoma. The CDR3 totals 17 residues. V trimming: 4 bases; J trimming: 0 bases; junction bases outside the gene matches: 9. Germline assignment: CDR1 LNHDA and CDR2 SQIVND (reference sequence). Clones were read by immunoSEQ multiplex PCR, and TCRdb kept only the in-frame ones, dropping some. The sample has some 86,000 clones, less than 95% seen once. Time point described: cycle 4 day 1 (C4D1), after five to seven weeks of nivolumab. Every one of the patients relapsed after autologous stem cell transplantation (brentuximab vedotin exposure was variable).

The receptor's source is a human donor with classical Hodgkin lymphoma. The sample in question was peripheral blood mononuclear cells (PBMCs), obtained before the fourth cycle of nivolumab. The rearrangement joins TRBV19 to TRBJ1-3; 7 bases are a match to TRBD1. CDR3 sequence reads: CASSKSLQGYSGNTIYF. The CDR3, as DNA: TGTGCCAGTAGTAAATCTCTACAGGGGTACTCTGGAAACACCATATATTTT.